The present T cell receptor beta chain was sequenced within a study of control samples from healthy donors and cancer patients. TCRdb's copy holds only in-frame clones and misses some; the assay was immunoSEQ multiplex PCR. Here the sample spans under 200,000 clones, just under 95% being singletons. The germline CDR1 and CDR2 sequences are SGHNT and YYREEE (reference sequence). V shed 2 bases and J shed 0 bases, with 12 bases lying between them. The CDR3 sequence is 15 residues long. The genes are TRBV5-4 and TRBJ2-7; D gene unclear. Input material: blood. The receptor's source is a woman aged 40-49 years in good health. CDR3 DNA: TGTGCCAGCAGCTTCGCTGGCGGAACCTCCTACGAGCAGTACTTC. This sequence encodes CASSFAGGTSYEQYF.